The clone carrying this T cell receptor beta chain has only one observation. This entry is derived from a study of blood T cells in healthy people across ages. The CDR3 sequence is 14 residues long. V dropped 3 bases and J dropped 6 bases, with 15 bases sitting between them. In germline, CDR1 is SGDLS, CDR2 YYNGEE. Together with a sample-barcoded 5' primer, a J-beta primer mix was included in a second PCR lasting about 6 to 12 cycles. TCRdb reprocessed the 5' RACE reads via MiXCR and lists one record per CDR3 protein. The sample includes about 590,000 distinct CDR3 sequences, approximately 30% seen only once; the top ten take more than 15%.

The chain has TRBV9 and TRBJ1-2; no definite D call. The TCR sequence derives from a woman aged 80 or older in good health. The sequenced sample was blood. CDR3 nucleotides: TGTGCCAGCAGCGACCTATATGGCACCGATGGCTACACCTTC. This encodes CASSDLYGTDGYTF. The full variable domain, with the rest looked up from reference TRBV9 and TRBJ1-2, is DSGVTQTPKHLITATGQRVTLRCSPRSGDLSVYWYQQSLDQGLQFLIQYYNGEERAKGNILERFSAQQFPDLHSELNLSSLELGDSALYFCASSDLYGTDGYTFGSGTRLTVV.